The entry that follows covers one T cell receptor (beta chain) sequence. This sample stems from a study of blood T cell repertoires in COVID-19. In the study overall: There were acute and convalescent COVID-19 samples, and they came from the United States, Italy and Spain. The cDNA or gDNA used as material had been derived from T cells, B-cell-depleted T cells, or PBMCs.

In the authors' methods: It was from reference gene primer amplification that nucleated cell counts were estimated. The method was immunoSEQ multiplex PCR; TCRdb's version includes in-frame clones alone and lacks a portion of them. Clone size and the V and J calls come from that table; the DNA yielded D and trimming. Of 310,000 or so clones in the sample, about 86% were seen once. Sample: peripheral blood. This clonotype was obtained from a woman aged 45 to 65 with acute or convalescent COVID-19.

In DNA form, the CDR3 reads TGTGCCAGTAGTCGGACAGGAGGGGACACTGAAGCTTTCTTT. This translates into CASSRTGGDTEAFF. This rearrangement joins TRBV19 to TRBJ1-1; 7 nucleotides line up with TRBD1. Looked up from germline, CDR1 is LNHDA and CDR2 is SQIVND (reference sequence). The CDR3 is 14 amino acids. Unmatched junction bases numbered 6, after V lost 5 bases and J lost 3 bases. The variable domain in full, completed from reference TRBV19 and TRBJ1-1, reads DGGITQSPKYLFRKEGQNVTLSCEQNLNHDAMYWYRQDPGQGLRLIYYSQIVNDFQKGDIAEGYSVSREKKESFPLTVTSAQKNPTAFYLCASSRTGGDTEAFFGQGTRLTVV.